This TCR beta chain was sequenced in a study of CD8 T cells in Susac syndrome. Random hexamers were used to reverse transcribe an amount of roughly 0.45 to 1 ug RNA. TCR beta CDR3 was amplified by immunoSEQ multiplex PCR. This amplification extended across 54 Vbeta and 13 Jbeta segments. TCRdb reprocessed the immunoSEQ multiplex PCR reads via MiXCR and lists one record per CDR3 protein. The sample carries 150,000 to 250,000 distinct CDR3 sequences, roughly 95% recorded once. Sequencing input: CD4+ T cells from PBMCs. The TCR originated in a human donor with multiple sclerosis.

The CDR3 sequence: CASSTGRTTQYF. The CDR3 nucleotides are TGTGCCAGCAGTACCGGACGGACAACCCAGTACTTC. This chain links TRBV12-3 or TRBV12-4 with TRBJ2-5; TRBD1 might be the D (5 bases). This CDR3 has 12 amino acids. Trimming pared 5 bases from V and 8 bases from J, leaving 12 bases between.